What follows are 17 T cell receptor beta chains derived from one specimen sequenced in a study of early T cells in non-severe SARS-CoV-2 infection. TCRdb reanalysed the 5' RACE reads using MiXCR and keeps one entry per CDR3 protein. This sample has 70,000 to 85,000 distinct CDR3 sequences, with around 10% found just once. The source material was whole blood. The receptors shown here come from an adult who was a healthcare worker with PCR-confirmed SARS-CoV-2 infection or an uninfected control (not recorded which).

This clonotype appeared many times. The genes are TRBV7-6 and TRBJ2-5, with D uncertain. CDR3 length: 14 amino acids. Germline CDR1 is SGHVS and CDR2 is FNYEAQ. V was cut by 1 base and J by 5 bases, with 11 bases left in between. The chain's CDR3 is CASSLGGSGETQYF. Written as DNA, the CDR3 is TGTGCCAGCAGCTTAGGCGGATCTGGCGAGACCCAGTACTTC. Full variable domain (missing parts from reference TRBV7-6 and TRBJ2-5): GAGVSQSPRYKVTKRGQDVALRCDPISGHVSLYWYRQALGQGPEFLTYFNYEAQQDKSGLPNDRFSAERPEGSISTLTIQRTEQRDSAMYRCASSLGGSGETQYFGPGTRLLVL.

This rearrangement joins TRBV6-5 to TRBJ2-4, with 11 bases lining up with TRBD2. Germline values: CDR1 MNHEY, CDR2 SVGAGI. This CDR3 comprises 16 residues. The V and J ends lost 6 bases and 2 bases, in that order; junction bases with no gene match: 6. This chain's CDR3 is CASSPVAGGPKNIQYF. The CDR3 DNA reads as TGTGCCAGCAGCCCGGTAGCGGGAGGGCCCAAAAACATTCAGTACTTC.

This clonotype was seen only a few times. J is TRBJ2-3 and V is TRBV11-3, with D maybe TRBD2 (6 bases). Germline assignment: CDR1 SGHNT and CDR2 YENEEA. V gave up 8 bases and J gave up 2 bases, with 14 bases separating them. This CDR3 has 14 amino acids. CDR3 sequence: CASQTGTYTDTQYF. The CDR3, as DNA: TGTGCCAGCCAAACCGGGACTTACACAGATACGCAGTATTTT. Filled out from reference TRBV11-3 and TRBJ2-3, the complete variable domain reads EAGVVQSPRYKIIEKKQPVAFWCNPISGHNTLYWYLQNLGQGPELLIRYENEEAVDDSQLPKDRFSAERLKGVDSTLKIQPAELGDSAVYLCASQTGTYTDTQYFGPGTRLTVL.

This clonotype has a count of ten or more. The V and J genes are TRBV20-1 and TRBJ2-3; TRBD2 agrees at 11 bases. Per the germline V gene, CDR1 is DFQATT and CDR2 is SNEGSKA (reference sequence). The CDR3 is 15 residues long. Germline trimming cut 3 bases from V and 2 bases from J; bases unmatched to any gene: 4. The CDR3 region is CSASRLAGNTDTQYF. The CDR3 bases are TGCAGTGCTAGTCGACTAGCGGGGAACACAGATACGCAGTATTTT.

This clonotype was observed a handful of times. This sequence joins TRBV6-5 and TRBJ2-5; the D call may be TRBD1 or TRBD2 (5 bases each). CDR1 and CDR2 (germline): MNHEY, SVGAGI. The CDR3 has 14 residues. Trimming took 4 bases from V and 5 from J, leaving 14 bases between them. This CDR3 reads CASSSAHWGETQYF. DNA of the CDR3: TGTGCCAGCAGTTCCGCCCACTGGGGGGAGACCCAGTACTTC.

The chain recombines TRBV10-3 with TRBJ2-3, with 9 nucleotides matching TRBD2. CDR1 and CDR2 from the germline V gene are ENHRY and SYGVKD. The V segment lost 2 bases and the J segment 2 bases; nucleotides outside the gene matches: 11. CDR3 length: 18 amino acids. As DNA, the CDR3 is TGTGCCATCAGTGAGGCCACTAAGCGGGGGGCTCACACAGATACGCAGTATTTT. Its protein is CAISEATKRGAHTDTQYF.

In this sample, this clonotype turned up many times. The chain is built from TRBV7-9 and TRBJ2-7; 11 nucleotides line up with TRBD1. The length of the CDR3 is 15 residues. CDR1 is SEHNR, CDR2 FQNEAQ, per germline (reference sequence). Trimming removed 5 bases from V and 3 bases from J; junction bases left unmatched: 6. The CDR3 region has the DNA TGTGCCAGCAGCACCGGACAGGGGGCGTTCTACGAGCAGTACTTC. It translates to CASSTGQGAFYEQYF. Full variable domain (rest looked up from reference TRBV7-9 and TRBJ2-7): DTGVSQNPRHKITKRGQNVTFRCDPISEHNRLYWYRQTLGQGPEFLTYFQNEAQLEKSRLLSDRFSAERPKGSFSTLEIQRTEQGDSAMYLCASSTGQGAFYEQYFGPGTRLTVT.

The sample holds many counts of this clonotype. This chain links TRBV7-9 with TRBJ2-7; 9 bases are a match to TRBD1. CDR3 length: 15 residues. Per the germline V gene, CDR1 is SEHNR and CDR2 is FQNEAQ (reference sequence). The ends lost 5 bases at V and 5 bases at J; junction bases unmatched: 10. The CDR3 DNA reads TGTGCCAGCAGCCCCGGGACAGGGATTACTAACGAGCAGTACTTC. Amino acid sequence: CASSPGTGITNEQYF.

The J gene is TRBJ1-4, the V gene TRBV12-3 or TRBV12-4; 7 bases agree with TRBD1. V shed 5 bases and J 8 bases; nucleotides not matched to a gene: 5. This CDR3 comprises 13 residues. Here the CDR3 reads CASSIRDSEKLFF. CDR3 DNA sequence: TGTGCCAGCAGTATCCGGGACAGCGAAAAACTGTTTTTT.

This clonotype came up many times. CDR3 in amino acids: CASSESEPNGELFF. The CDR3 coding sequence is TGCGCCAGCAGTGAGTCCGAACCTAACGGGGAGCTGTTTTTT. The V call is TRBV10-2, the J call TRBJ2-2; no clear D gene. The V gene's germline CDR1 is WSHSY and CDR2 SAAADI. Trimming shortened V by 0 bases and J by 7 bases, and 9 bases separated the two germline ends. This CDR3 comprises 14 residues.

J is TRBJ1-6 and V is TRBV3-1, with 7 nucleotides matching TRBD1. Germline lookup yields CDR1 LGHDT and CDR2 YNNKEL (reference sequence). The trim removed 1 base at V and 6 bases at J, leaving 9 bases unmatched. This CDR3 region has 17 residues. CDR3 bases: TGTGCCAGCAGCCAAGGCCCCACAGGGGTGATTAATTCACCCCTCCACTTT. As protein: CASSQGPTGVINSPLHF.

The chain links TRBV7-3 to TRBJ2-1; no reliable D call. V dropped 6 bases and J dropped 5 bases, with 8 bases sitting between them. The CDR3 is 12 amino acids. Germline V gene sequence: CDR1 SGHTA, CDR2 FQGTGA. The DNA of the CDR3 is TGTGCCAGCAGAGGTTTAGACAATGAGCAGTTCTTC. This translates into CASRGLDNEQFF.

This chain uses TRBV28 with TRBJ1-5; D is unclear. Trimming took off 2 bases at V and 6 bases at J, with 5 bases between the two ends. The CDR3 sequence is 12 residues long. From germline, CDR1 is MDHEN and CDR2 SYDVKM. CDR3 nucleotide sequence: TGTGCCAGCAGTTTAAGGGCTCAGCCCCAGCATTTT. This codes for CASSLRAQPQHF.

This clonotype was seen at least ten times. This chain uses TRBV20-1 with TRBJ1-6; D perhaps matches TRBD1 (5 bases). This CDR3 contains 17 residues. The V and J ends lost 3 bases and 0 bases respectively, with 15 bases between them. Germline V lookup: CDR1 DFQATT, CDR2 SNEGSKA (reference sequence). The CDR3 nucleotides read TGCAGTGCTAGGGGTTTGGATCAGGGCTCCTATAATTCACCCCTCCACTTT. This translates into CSARGLDQGSYNSPLHF.

This clonotype showed up many times. The chain is built from TRBV28 and TRBJ1-4; D remains unclear. The V end lost 2 bases, the J end lost 0 bases, and 7 bases lay between the germline ends. The CDR3 is 15 residues long. The germline V gene encodes CDR1 MDHEN and CDR2 SYDVKM. CDR3 region: CASSLDLSTNEKLFF. The CDR3 DNA follows: TGTGCCAGCAGTTTAGATTTATCAACTAATGAAAAACTGTTTTTT.

This clonotype was picked up many times. The rearrangement uses TRBV18 and TRBJ1-1, with unresolved D. V was clipped by 3 bases and J by 8 bases, with 19 bases between them. Germline V CDR1 and CDR2: KGHSH, LQKENI. The CDR3 runs 15 residues. Here the CDR3 DNA reads TGTGCCAGCTCACCCGGCGCGGACGCCGGTTTAGAAGCTTTCTTT. This translates into CASSPGADAGLEAFF. Full variable domain (missing parts from reference TRBV18 and TRBJ1-1): NAGVMQNPRHLVRRRGQEARLRCSPMKGHSHVYWYRQLPEEGLKFMVYLQKENIIDESGMPKERFSAEFPKEGPSILRIQQVVRGDSAAYFCASSPGADAGLEAFFGQGTRLTVV.

This clonotype was observed at least ten times. The chain couples TRBV24-1 to TRBJ1-1; 11 bases agree with TRBD1. Per the germline V gene, CDR1 is KGHDR and CDR2 is SFDVKD. CDR3 size: 15 residues. The ends lost 7 bases at V and 3 bases at J; junction bases unmatched: 6. In DNA form, the CDR3 reads TGTGCCACCAGGGACAGGGGGCGAGGCGACACTGAAGCTTTCTTT. Residues: CATRDRGRGDTEAFF.